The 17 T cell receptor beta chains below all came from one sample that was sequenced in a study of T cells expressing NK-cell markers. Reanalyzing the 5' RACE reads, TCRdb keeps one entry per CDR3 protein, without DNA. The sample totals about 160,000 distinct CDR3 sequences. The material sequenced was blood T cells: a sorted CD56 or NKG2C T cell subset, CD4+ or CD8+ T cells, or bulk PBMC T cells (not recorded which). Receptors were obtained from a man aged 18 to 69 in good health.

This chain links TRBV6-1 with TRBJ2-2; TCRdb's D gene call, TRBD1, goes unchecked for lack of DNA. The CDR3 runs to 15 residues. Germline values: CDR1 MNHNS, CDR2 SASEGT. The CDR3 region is CASSEDGGGTGELFF.

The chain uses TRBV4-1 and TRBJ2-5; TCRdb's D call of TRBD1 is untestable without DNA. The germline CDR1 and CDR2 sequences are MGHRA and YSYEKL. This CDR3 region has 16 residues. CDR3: CASSQSAGAYQETQYF.

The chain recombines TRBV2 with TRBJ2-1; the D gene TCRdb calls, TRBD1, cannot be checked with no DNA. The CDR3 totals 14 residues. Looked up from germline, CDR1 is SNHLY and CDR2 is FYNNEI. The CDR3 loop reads CASSWDRAYNEQFF. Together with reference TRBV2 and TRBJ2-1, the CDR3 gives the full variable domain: EPEVTQTPSHQVTQMGQEVILRCVPISNHLYFYWYRQILGQKVEFLVSFYNNEISEKSEIFDDQFSVERPDGSNFTLKIRSTKLEDSAMYFCASSWDRAYNEQFFGPGTRLTVL.

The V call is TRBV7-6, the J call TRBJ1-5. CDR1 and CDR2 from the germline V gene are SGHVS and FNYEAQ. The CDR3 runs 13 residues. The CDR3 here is CASSTDFNQPQHF. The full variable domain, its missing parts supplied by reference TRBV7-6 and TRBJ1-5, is GAGVSQSPRYKVTKRGQDVALRCDPISGHVSLYWYRQALGQGPEFLTYFNYEAQQDKSGLPNDRFSAERPEGSISTLTIQRTEQRDSAMYRCASSTDFNQPQHFGDGTRLSIL.

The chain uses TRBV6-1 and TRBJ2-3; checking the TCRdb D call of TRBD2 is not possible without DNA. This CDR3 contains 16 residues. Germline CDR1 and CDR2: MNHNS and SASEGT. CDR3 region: CASRAGLAGGTDTQYF.

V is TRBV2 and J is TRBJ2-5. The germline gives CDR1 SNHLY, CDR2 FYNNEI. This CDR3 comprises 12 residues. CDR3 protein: CASSEAKETQYF.

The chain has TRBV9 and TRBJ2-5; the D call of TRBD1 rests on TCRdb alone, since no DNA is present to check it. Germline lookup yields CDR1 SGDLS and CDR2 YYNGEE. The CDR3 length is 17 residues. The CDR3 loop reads CASSVGPFEGAVETQYF.

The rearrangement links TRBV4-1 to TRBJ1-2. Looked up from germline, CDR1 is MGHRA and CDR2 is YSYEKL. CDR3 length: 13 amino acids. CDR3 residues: CASSQVAGYGYTF.

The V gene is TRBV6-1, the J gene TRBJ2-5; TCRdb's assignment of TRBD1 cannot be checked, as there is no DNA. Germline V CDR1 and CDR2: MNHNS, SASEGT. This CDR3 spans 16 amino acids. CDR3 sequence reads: CASSEVPGGPQETQYF.

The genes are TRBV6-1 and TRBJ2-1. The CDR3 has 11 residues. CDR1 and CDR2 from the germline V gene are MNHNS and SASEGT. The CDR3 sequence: CASSEAIEQFF.

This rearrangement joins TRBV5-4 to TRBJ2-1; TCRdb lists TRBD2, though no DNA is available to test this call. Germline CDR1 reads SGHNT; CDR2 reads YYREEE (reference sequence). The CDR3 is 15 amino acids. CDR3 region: CASSSGLARYGEQFF.

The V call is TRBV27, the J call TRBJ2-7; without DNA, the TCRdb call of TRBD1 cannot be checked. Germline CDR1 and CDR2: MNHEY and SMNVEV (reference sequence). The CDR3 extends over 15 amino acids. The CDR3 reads CASSSTGGGGYEQYF.

The CDR3 spells CASSPRTSFDEQFF. The chain joins TRBV3-1 to TRBJ2-1; with no DNA, the TCRdb D assignment of TRBD2 cannot be verified. The CDR3 runs 14 residues. Germline CDR1 and CDR2: LGHDT and YNNKEL (reference sequence).

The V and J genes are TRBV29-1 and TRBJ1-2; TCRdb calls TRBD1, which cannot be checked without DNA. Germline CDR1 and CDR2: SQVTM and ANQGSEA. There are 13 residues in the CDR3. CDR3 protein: CSVGGGQDYGYTF.

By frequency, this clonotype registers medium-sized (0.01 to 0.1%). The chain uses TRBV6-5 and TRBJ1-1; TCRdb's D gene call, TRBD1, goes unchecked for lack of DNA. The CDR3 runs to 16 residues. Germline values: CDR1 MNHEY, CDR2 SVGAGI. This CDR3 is CASSPRGQVEGTEAFF.

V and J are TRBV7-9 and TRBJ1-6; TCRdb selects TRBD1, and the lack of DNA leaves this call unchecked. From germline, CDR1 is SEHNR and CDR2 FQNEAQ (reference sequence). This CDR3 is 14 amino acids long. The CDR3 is CASRPGQGDSPLHF.

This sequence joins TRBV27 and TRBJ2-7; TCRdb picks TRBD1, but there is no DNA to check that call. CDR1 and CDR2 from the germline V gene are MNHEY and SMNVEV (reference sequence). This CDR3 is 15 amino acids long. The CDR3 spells CASSLYGTGPIEQYF.